The clone carrying this TCR beta chain has at least ten counts. There were at least 5 micrograms of total RNA extracted from every sample. A sample-barcoded 5' primer and a J-beta primer mix were used in a second PCR of roughly 7 to 11 cycles. Carrying 12 random nucleotides, a template-switch adaptor labeled each individual cDNA molecule. In TCRdb, the 5' RACE reads were re-called with MiXCR into one record per CDR3 protein. The sample yields hundreds of thousands of distinct CDR3 sequences, over 40% seen once. This sample is part of a study of blood T cells in healthy people across ages. CDR3 length: 14 amino acids. Per the germline V gene, CDR1 is MDHEN and CDR2 is SYDVKM. V gave up 6 bases and J gave up 1 base, with 11 bases separating them.

The gene calls are TRBV28 and TRBJ2-3; D unclear. The receptor comes from a woman of 80 years or more in good health. Material for sequencing was blood. In DNA form, the CDR3 reads TGTGCCAGCAGCACCTCGGCCGGCACAGATACGCAGTATTTT. Its protein is CASSTSAGTDTQYF.